This T cell receptor beta chain was retrieved from a study of human T cells and chemical hapten exposure. Notes on the study in general: With alopecia, donors may have immune responses unlike healthy people's.

Germline CDR1 is SGHAT and CDR2 is FQNNGV. CDR3 length equals 16 residues. V lost 0 bases to trimming and J lost 8 bases; unmatched junction nucleotides: 8. TCRdb processed the RACE reads anew with MiXCR; each CDR3 protein has one entry. The sample has more than 80,000 distinct CDR3 sequences, 7.5% to 9% seen once; the top ten hold around 1.5%. Time point meaning: patch test 1, 2 weeks after DPC sensitization. Treatment here: therapeutic diphenylcyclopropenone sensitization with weekly scalp DPC. As concerns this clonotype: Antigen unknown.

The rearrangement joins TRBV11-2 to TRBJ2-1, with 9 bases that match TRBD1. Source: whole blood, taken in connection with sensitization to the hapten diphenylcyclopropenone (DPC). The receptor's source is a woman in her 30s with alopecia areata. Some clones in this sample may be carry-over from other donors' samples. CDR3 DNA sequence: TGTGCCAGCAGCTTAGATGGACAGGGGATGTTCGATGAGCAGTTCTTC. Translation: CASSLDGQGMFDEQFF. The entire variable domain, with the rest obtained from reference TRBV11-2 and TRBJ2-1, is as follows: EAGVAQSPRYKIIEKRQSVAFWCNPISGHATLYWYQQILGQGPKLLIQFQNNGVVDDSQLPKDRFSAERLKGVDSTLKIQPAKLEDSAVYLCASSLDGQGMFDEQFFGPGTRLTVL.